This T cell receptor (beta chain) appears in the sequencing data of a study of cytomegalovirus exposure and HLA in healthy donors. Across the whole study: Sequencing of approximately 190 million T cells in an earlier analysis found 100 million to 140 million unique TCR beta sequences. Study-level findings and limits: Association of a missense DCLRE1C variant with TCR beta V- and J-gene trimming was reported in a later analysis.

Trimming took 1 base from V and 5 from J, leaving 11 bases between them. The length of the CDR3 is 14 residues. Germline-derived CDR1 and CDR2 are LNHNV and YYDKDF (reference sequence). The study ran its PCR with 60 Vbeta and 13 Jbeta primers. Generated by immunoSEQ multiplex PCR, the TCRdb table keeps only in-frame clones and is missing some. The table lists 150,000 to 200,000 clones, 70% of them singletons. Regarding this clone: Its specificity is not known.

Sequencing used PBMCs. The TCR was taken from a man younger than 30 in good health and CMV-seropositive. The chain couples TRBV15 to TRBJ2-5; D not resolved. CDR3 amino acids: CATSRGSSGETQYF. The CDR3, as DNA: TGTGCCACCAGCAGAGGGAGTAGTGGGGAGACCCAGTACTTC.